The sample holds a few counts of the clone carrying this T cell receptor beta chain. Germline V gene sequence: CDR1 SGHTA, CDR2 FQGNSA. The V end lost 4 bases, the J end lost 9 bases, and 15 bases lay between the germline ends. This CDR3 is built from 13 residues. TCRdb reprocessed the RT-PCR reads with MiXCR, giving one entry per CDR3 protein. Here the sample spans about 700,000 distinct CDR3 sequences, about 14% being singletons. The rearrangement joins TRBV7-2 to TRBJ1-2, with D uncertain. The sample consisted of memory CD4+ T cells from blood. This TCR was sampled from a female donor in good health, serving as a healthy control. CDR3 in amino acids: CASSSTELVSYTF. DNA for the CDR3: TGTGCCAGCAGCTCTACAGAGCTTGTGAGCTACACCTTC. The full variable domain, rest sourced from reference TRBV7-2 and TRBJ1-2, is GAGVSQSPSNKVTEKGKDVELRCDPISGHTALYWYRQSLGQGLEFLIYFQGNSAPDKSGLPSDRFSAERTGGSVSTLTIQRTQQEDSAVYLCASSSTELVSYTFGSGTRLTVV.